This TCR beta chain appears in the sequencing data of a study of radiation and T cells in renal cell carcinoma. Study-wide background: Nephrectomy followed 15 Gy stereotactic body radiation by 4 weeks.

The table came from immunoSEQ multiplex PCR; TCRdb's copy has only in-frame clones and leaves some out. The sample has around 64,000 clones; around 78% are singletons. Noted time point: baseline pretreatment blood. Treatment noted: 15 Gy SBRT to primary tumor, nephrectomy 4 weeks later. Radiation-treated patients gave blood at baseline, week 2 and week 4. The tumor was a clear cell renal cell carcinoma. On this clone: Its antigen is unidentified.

Findings of the study overall: In blood, top tumor clones expanded by 2 weeks, shrinking by 4.

CDR1 and CDR2 from the germline V gene are LGHNA and YSLEER. Trimming left V 0 bases short and J 8 bases short, with 8 bases between. The CDR3 totals 13 residues. The sequencing here drew on blood, taken from a patient whose treatment included radiotherapy and nephrectomy. The receptor's source is a man aged 55 to 70 with renal cell carcinoma. J is TRBJ1-5 and V is TRBV4-3, with unresolved D. This CDR3 is CASSQDIREPQHF. CDR3 bases: TGCGCCAGCAGCCAAGATATAAGGGAGCCCCAGCATTTT.